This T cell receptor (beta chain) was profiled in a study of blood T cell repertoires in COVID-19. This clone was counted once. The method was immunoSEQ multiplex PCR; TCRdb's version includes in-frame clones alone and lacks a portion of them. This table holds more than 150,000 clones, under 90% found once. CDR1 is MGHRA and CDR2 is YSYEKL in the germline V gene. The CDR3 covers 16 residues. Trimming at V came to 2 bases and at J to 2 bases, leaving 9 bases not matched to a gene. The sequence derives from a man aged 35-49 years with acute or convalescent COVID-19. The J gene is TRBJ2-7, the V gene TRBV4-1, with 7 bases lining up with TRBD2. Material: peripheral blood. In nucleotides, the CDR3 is TGCGCCAGCAGCCAACTACCCTCTAGCGGACCCTACGAGCAGTACTTC. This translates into CASSQLPSSGPYEQYF.